There are a few counts of the clone carrying this T cell receptor (beta chain). Antigen unknown. This entry comes from a study of identical twins. The CDR3 has 12 amino acids. CDR1 is SQVTM and CDR2 is ANQGSEA in the germline V gene. Trimming cost V 7 bases and J 7 bases, with 16 bases left between them. Every sampled donor was Caucasian and healthy. Whole-study results and caveats: The study reached conclusions through statistical analysis that was cross-sectional, not following the same donors.

Unique molecular identifiers were present on the cDNA, and a universal primer site came from template switching. Each CDR3 protein gets one entry after TCRdb re-called the 5' RACE reads with MiXCR. The sample contains just under 650,000 distinct CDR3 sequences, just over 7% of which appear only once. This sample also belongs to another study, concerning yellow fever vaccine responses in identical twins. That report notes: Vaccine T cell responses of twins reportedly seemed partly convergent and partly personalized.

Material for sequencing was PBMCs. The gene calls are TRBV29-1 and TRBJ1-1; tentatively, D is TRBD1 (6 bases). The receptor comes from a woman under 30 in good health. In DNA form, the CDR3 reads TGCAGCGCCGAGGGGGGAAGGGGTGAAGCTTTCTTT. This encodes CSAEGGRGEAFF.